Following are 7 T cell receptor beta chains from one sample sequenced in a study of shared T cell receptors in the human thymus. The table came from immunoSEQ multiplex PCR; TCRdb's copy has only in-frame clones and leaves some out. The table shows more than 550,000 clones, with more than 70% occurring only once. The same sample was also used in a study of human thymus T cells.

Input material: thymocytes. These receptors originate from a boy in the first two years of life with a congenital heart defect.

Only a few counts were recorded for this clone. The chain is built from TRBV2 and TRBJ2-3; 9 bases align to TRBD2. The CDR3 is 16 residues long. J was trimmed by 0 bases and V by 3 bases; bases with no gene match: 4. Germline V gene lookup returns CDR1 SNHLY and CDR2 FYNNEI. CDR3 nucleotide sequence: TGTGCCAGCAGTGACGCTAGCGGGATTAGCACAGATACGCAGTATTTT. This sequence encodes CASSDASGISTDTQYF.

V is TRBV5-6 and J is TRBJ1-2, with 9 nucleotides matching TRBD1. V shed 5 bases, J shed 1 base, and the junction held 6 bases outside the gene matches. In germline, CDR1 is SGHDT, CDR2 YYEEEE. The CDR3 extends over 15 amino acids. The CDR3 DNA reads as TGTGCCAGCAGTACCGGGACAGGGCTTAACTATGGCTACACCTTC. This gives the protein CASSTGTGLNYGYTF.

The V call is TRBV4-3, the J call TRBJ2-4; 8 nucleotides align to TRBD1. The CDR3 covers 17 residues. The V gene's germline CDR1 is LGHNA and CDR2 YSLEER. Trimming removed 4 bases from V and 0 bases from J; junction bases left unmatched: 8. The DNA for the CDR3 is TGCGCCAGCAGCCGGGACAGGCTAAAGGTAGCCAAAAACATTCAGTACTTC. As protein: CASSRDRLKVAKNIQYF.

This sequence joins TRBV5-1 and TRBJ1-1, with TRBD1 as a possible D gene (6 bases). Trimming left V 7 bases short and J 3 bases short, with 16 bases between. CDR3 size: 14 residues. CDR1 is SGHRS, CDR2 YFSETQ, per germline. This chain's CDR3 is CASWDTLRDTEAFF. The CDR3 DNA reads TGCGCCAGCTGGGACACCCTAAGGGACACTGAAGCTTTCTTT.

The rearrangement links TRBV10-1 to TRBJ2-7, with 8 nucleotides matching TRBD2. After removal of 8 bases from V and 3 bases from J, the junction contained 9 bases not matched to a gene. Germline CDR1 WNHNN, CDR2 SYGVQD (reference sequence). The CDR3 has 14 amino acids. CDR3 loop: CASAEGLAGYEQYF. Here the CDR3 DNA reads TGCGCCAGCGCTGAGGGGCTAGCGGGCTACGAGCAGTACTTC.

This chain joins TRBV29-1 and TRBJ2-2; TRBD2 agrees at 13 bases. The germline V gene has CDR1 SQVTM and CDR2 ANQGSEA. J lost 1 base, V lost 3 bases, and 5 bases had no gene match. CDR3 size: 17 residues. This CDR3 reads CSVEGGTSGENTGELFF. The CDR3 DNA is TGCAGCGTTGAGGGAGGGACTAGCGGGGAGAACACCGGGGAGCTGTTTTTT.

The CDR3 nucleotides read TGTGCCAGCAGTGAAGGGGGCCCTAGCGGGGGGGAGACCCAGTACTTC. This sequence encodes CASSEGGPSGGETQYF. V usage is TRBV6-1 and J usage is TRBJ2-5, with 11 bases aligning to TRBD2. Germline assignment: CDR1 MNHNS and CDR2 SASEGT. The CDR3 has 16 residues. V was pared by 1 base and J by 5 bases, with 6 bases of the junction left unmatched.